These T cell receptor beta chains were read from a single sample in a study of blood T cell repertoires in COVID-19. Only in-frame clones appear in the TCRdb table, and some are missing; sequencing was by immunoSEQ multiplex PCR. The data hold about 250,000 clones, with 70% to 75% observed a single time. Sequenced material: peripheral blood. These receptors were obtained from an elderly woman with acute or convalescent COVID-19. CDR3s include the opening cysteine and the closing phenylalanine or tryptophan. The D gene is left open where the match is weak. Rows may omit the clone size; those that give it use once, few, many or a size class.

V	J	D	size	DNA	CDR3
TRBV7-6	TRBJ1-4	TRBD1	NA	TGTGCCAGCAGCCAACAGGGGATTGCAACTAATGAAAAACTGTTTTTT	CASSQQGIATNEKLFF
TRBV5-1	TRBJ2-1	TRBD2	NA	TGCGCCAGCAGTCAAACTAGCGGGGGCACCAATGAGCAGTTCTTC	CASSQTSGGTNEQFF
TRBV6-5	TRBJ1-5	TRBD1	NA	TGTGCCACCTCTCAGACAGGGAATAGCAATCAGCCCCAGCATTTT	CATSQTGNSNQPQHF
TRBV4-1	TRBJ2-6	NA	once	TGCGCCAGCAGCCACGGGGACACCCGAACTGGGGCCAACGTCCTGACTTTC	CASSHGDTRTGANVLTF
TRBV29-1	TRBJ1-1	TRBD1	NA	TGCAGCGCACGGACAGGGGGTGGCACTGAAGCTTTCTTT	CSARTGGGTEAFF
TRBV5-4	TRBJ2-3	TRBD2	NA	TGTGCCAGCAGCTGGGAGACTAGCCGAAGCACAGATACGCAGTATTTT	CASSWETSRSTDTQYF
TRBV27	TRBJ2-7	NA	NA	TGTGCCAGCAGTTTATCCAGGGGCTACGAGCAGTACTTC	CASSLSRGYEQYF
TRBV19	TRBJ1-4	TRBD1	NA	TGTGCCAGTAGAAAAAGTGGAAGACAGGGAAATGAAAAACTGTTTTTT	CASRKSGRQGNEKLFF
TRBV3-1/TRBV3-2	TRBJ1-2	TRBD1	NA	TGTGCCAGCAGCCAAGCGTTCGGGACAGGGGGCGAAGGCTACACCTTC	CASSQAFGTGGEGYTF
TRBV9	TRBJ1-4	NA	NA	TGTGCCAGCAGCGTAGCGCCAACAGGGATCAATGAAAAACTGTTTTTT	CASSVAPTGINEKLFF
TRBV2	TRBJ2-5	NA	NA	TGTGCCAGCATGGGAGGGGGCCAAGAGACCCAGTACTTC	CASMGGGQETQYF
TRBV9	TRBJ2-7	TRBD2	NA	TGTGCCAGCAGCGTAGGGACTAGCGGATCCTACGAGCAGTACTTC	CASSVGTSGSYEQYF
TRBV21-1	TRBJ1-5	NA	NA	TGTGCCAGCAGCCCGCGTCGAGGGGGCTTTATTTGTCAGCCCCAGCATTTT	CASSPRRGGFICQPQHF
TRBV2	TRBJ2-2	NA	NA	TGTGCCAGCAGTGAATCCGGTTACACCGGGGAGCTGTTTTTT	CASSESGYTGELFF
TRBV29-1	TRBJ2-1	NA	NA	TGCAGCGTCGCCCTCCCGCTAGCGACGAATGAGCAGTTCTTC	CSVALPLATNEQFF
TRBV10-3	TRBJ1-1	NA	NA	TGTGCCATCAGTGAGCAGGCCATGAACACTGAAGCTTTCTTT	CAISEQAMNTEAFF
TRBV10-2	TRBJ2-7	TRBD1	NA	TGCGCCAGCAACCCGGACAGGGGAGGGTACGAGCAGTACTTC	CASNPDRGGYEQYF
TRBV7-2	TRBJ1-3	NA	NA	TGTGCCAGCAGCTTAATGGCAGGGGTCGGAAACACCATATATTTT	CASSLMAGVGNTIYF
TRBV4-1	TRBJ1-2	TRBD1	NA	TGCGCCAGCAGCCAAGGGGGATTGGGCAGGGGGGTCTATGGCTACACCTTC	CASSQGGLGRGVYGYTF
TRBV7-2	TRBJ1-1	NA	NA	TGTGCCAGCAGCAGTCGCCTATTGAGCGCTGAAGCTTTCTTT	CASSSRLLSAEAFF
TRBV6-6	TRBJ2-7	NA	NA	TGTGCCAGCAGTTACGGGACAAAAAACGAGCAGTACTTC	CASSYGTKNEQYF
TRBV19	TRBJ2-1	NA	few	TGTGCCAGTAAAGACATCGACCGACACAATGAGCAGTTCTTC	CASKDIDRHNEQFF
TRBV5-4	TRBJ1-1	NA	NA	TGTGCCAGCAGCTTTAGAAACGAGATTGAAGCTTTCTTT	CASSFRNEIEAFF
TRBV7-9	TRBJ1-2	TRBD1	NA	TGTGCCAGCAGCTTAGCCGTGGGGCGAACAGGGGACCATGGCTACACCTTC	CASSLAVGRTGDHGYTF
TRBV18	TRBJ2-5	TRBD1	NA	TGTGCCAGCTCACCGGACAGGGGGCAGGAGACCCAGTACTTC	CASSPDRGQETQYF
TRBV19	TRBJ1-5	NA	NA	TGTGCCAGTAGTATAGAAGGGACAAATTACGGGCAGCCCCAGCATTTT	CASSIEGTNYGQPQHF
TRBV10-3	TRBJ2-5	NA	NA	TGTGCCATCAGTGATACCCGGGGGACAGAGACCCAGTACTTC	CAISDTRGTETQYF
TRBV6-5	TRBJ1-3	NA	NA	TGTGCCAGCACCCCACAGGGTGGAACTGGAAACACCATATATTTT	CASTPQGGTGNTIYF
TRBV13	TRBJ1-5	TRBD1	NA	TGTGCCAGCAGCTACAGGGGTGGGGGAGGTCAGCCCCAGCATTTT	CASSYRGGGGQPQHF
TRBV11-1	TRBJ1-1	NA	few	TGTGCCAGCAGCCTACAATACGGGATGAACACTGAAGCTTTCTTT	CASSLQYGMNTEAFF
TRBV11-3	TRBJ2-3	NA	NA	TGTGCCAGCAGCCAGACTGGAGCAGATACGCAGTATTTT	CASSQTGADTQYF
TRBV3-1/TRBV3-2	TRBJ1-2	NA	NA	TGTGCCAGCAGCCAAGTGCAGTCTGGCTACACCTTC	CASSQVQSGYTF
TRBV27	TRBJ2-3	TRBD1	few	TGTGCCAGCAGATTAACCGGGACAGGGTTCACAGATACGCAGTATTTT	CASRLTGTGFTDTQYF
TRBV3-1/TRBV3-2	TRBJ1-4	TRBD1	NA	TGTGCCAGCAGCCGAACCGGGACAGGGGATGAAAAACTGTTTTTT	CASSRTGTGDEKLFF
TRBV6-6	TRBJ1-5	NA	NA	TGTGCCAGCAGCCCCCCGGGGGAGCCCCAGCATTTT	CASSPPGEPQHF
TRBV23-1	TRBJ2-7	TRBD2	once	TGCGCCAGCAGTCAAACAGCCGAGGGACTAGCGGCCTACGAGCAGTACTTC	CASSQTAEGLAAYEQYF
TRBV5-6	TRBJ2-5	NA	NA	TGCGCCAGCAGCGCCCAGGATACGCGGAGGGGGACCCAGTACTTC	CASSAQDTRRGTQYF
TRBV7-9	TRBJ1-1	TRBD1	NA	TGTGCCAGCAGCTTACTTCCGGGACAGAAAGCTTTCTTT	CASSLLPGQKAFF
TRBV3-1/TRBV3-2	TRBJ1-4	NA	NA	TGTGCCAGCAGCCAAAATCCCCCCGGAGGGACTAATGAAAAACTGTTTTTT	CASSQNPPGGTNEKLFF
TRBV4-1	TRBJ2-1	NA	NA	TGCGCCAGCAGCCAACCTCTTAGGGGGGGCAATGAGCAGTTCTTC	CASSQPLRGGNEQFF
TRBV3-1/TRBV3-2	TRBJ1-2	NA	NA	TGTGCCAGCAGCCAGATGGGGGCGGTTCGTGCGGGCTACACCTTC	CASSQMGAVRAGYTF
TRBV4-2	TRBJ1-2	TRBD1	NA	TGTGCCAGCAGCCAGGGGACAGCGGTAAACTATGGCTACACCTTC	CASSQGTAVNYGYTF
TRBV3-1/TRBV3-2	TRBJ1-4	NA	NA	TGTGCCAGCAGCGGCGGGGGAGCAACTAATGAAAAACTGTTTTTT	CASSGGGATNEKLFF
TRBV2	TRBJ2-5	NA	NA	TGTGCCAGCGGTCCCTTAGTAGAGACCCAGTACTTC	CASGPLVETQYF
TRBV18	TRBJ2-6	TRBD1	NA	TGTGCCAGCTCACTACGTCGGGACAGGGACTCTGGGGCCAACGTCCTGACTTTC	CASSLRRDRDSGANVLTF
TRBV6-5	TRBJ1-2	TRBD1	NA	TGTGCCAGCAGATACAGGGGAACCGCCCTCTATGGCTACACCTTC	CASRYRGTALYGYTF